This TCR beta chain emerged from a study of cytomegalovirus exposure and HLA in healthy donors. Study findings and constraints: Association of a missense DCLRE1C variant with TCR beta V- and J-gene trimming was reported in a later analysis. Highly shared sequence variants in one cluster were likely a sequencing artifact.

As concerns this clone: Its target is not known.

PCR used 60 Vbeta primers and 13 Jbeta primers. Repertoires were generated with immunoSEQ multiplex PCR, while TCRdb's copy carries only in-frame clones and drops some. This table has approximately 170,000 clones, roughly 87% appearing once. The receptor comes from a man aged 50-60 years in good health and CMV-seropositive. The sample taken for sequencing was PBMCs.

The CDR3 DNA is TGTGCCAGCAGCTTAGAGAGTAGGAACACTGAAGCTTTCTTT. Translation: CASSLESRNTEAFF. This chain connects TRBV11-2 to TRBJ1-1; D uncertain. Germline CDR1 reads SGHAT; CDR2 reads FQNNGV. This CDR3 is 14 amino acids long. Trimming pared 0 bases from V and 1 base from J, leaving 6 bases between.